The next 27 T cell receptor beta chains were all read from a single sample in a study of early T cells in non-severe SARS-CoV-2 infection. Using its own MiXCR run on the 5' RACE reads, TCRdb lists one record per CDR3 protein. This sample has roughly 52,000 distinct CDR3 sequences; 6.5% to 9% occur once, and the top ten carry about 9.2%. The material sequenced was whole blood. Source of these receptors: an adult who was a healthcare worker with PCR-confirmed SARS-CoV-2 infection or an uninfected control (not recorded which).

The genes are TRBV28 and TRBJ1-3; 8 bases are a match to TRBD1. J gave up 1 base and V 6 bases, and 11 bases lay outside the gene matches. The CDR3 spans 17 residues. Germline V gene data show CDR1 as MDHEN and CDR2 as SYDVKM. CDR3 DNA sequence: TGTGCCAGCAGGGGTGGACAGGGAACGCGGTCTGGAAACACCATATATTTT. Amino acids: CASRGGQGTRSGNTIYF.

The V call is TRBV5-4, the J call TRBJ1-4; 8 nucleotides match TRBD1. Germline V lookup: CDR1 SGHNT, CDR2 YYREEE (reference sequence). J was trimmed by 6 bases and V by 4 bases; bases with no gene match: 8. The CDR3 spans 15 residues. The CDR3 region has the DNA TGTGCCAGCAGCACCAGGACAGGGTCAGATGAAAAACTGTTTTTT. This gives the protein CASSTRTGSDEKLFF.

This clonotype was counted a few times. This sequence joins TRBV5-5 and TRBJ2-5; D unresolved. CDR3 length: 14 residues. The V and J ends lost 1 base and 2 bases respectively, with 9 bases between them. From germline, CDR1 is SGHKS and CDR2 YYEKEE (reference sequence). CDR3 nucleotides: TGTGCCAGCAGCTTGCGAGGAAGGCAAGAGACCCAGTACTTC. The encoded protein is CASSLRGRQETQYF.

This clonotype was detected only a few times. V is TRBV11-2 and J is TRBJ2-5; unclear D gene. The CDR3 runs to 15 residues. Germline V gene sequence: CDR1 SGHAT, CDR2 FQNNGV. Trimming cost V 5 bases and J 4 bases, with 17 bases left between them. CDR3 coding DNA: TGTGCCAGCAGCCTCAATGGTGGGGTCCTAGAGACCCAGTACTTC. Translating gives CASSLNGGVLETQYF.

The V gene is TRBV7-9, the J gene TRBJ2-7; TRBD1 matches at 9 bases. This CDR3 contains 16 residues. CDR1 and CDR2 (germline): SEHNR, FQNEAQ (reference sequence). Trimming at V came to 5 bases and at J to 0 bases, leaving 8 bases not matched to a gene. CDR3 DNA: TGTGCCAGCAGCACCAACCGGGACAGGGCCTCCTACGAGCAGTACTTC. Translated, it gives CASSTNRDRASYEQYF.

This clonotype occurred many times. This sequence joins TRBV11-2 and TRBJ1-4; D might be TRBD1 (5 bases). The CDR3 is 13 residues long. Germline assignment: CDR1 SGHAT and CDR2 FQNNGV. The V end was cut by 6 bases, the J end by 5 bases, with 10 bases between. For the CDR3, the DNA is TGTGCCAGCAGGGACGGGGGGAATGAAAAACTGTTTTTT. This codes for CASRDGGNEKLFF.

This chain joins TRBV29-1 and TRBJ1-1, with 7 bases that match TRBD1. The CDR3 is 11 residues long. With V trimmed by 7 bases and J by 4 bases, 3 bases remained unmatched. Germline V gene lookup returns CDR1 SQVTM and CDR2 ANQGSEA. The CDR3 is CSGRTGTEAFF. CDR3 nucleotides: TGCAGCGGGAGGACAGGCACTGAAGCTTTCTTT.

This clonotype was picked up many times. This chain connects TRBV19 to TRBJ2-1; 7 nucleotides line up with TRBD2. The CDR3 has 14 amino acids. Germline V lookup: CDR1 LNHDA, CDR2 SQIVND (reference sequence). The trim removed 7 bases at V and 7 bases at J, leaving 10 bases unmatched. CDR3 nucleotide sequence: TGTGCCAGTAAATATAGCGGGCCTTCGAATGAGCAGTTCTTC. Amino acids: CASKYSGPSNEQFF.

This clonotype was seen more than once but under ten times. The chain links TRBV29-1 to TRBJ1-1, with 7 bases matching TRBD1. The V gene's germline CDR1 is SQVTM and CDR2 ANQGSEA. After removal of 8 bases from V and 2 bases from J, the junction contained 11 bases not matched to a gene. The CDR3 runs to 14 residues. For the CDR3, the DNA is TGCAGCACGAGGGCCACAGGGGACAACACTGAAGCTTTCTTT. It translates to CSTRATGDNTEAFF.

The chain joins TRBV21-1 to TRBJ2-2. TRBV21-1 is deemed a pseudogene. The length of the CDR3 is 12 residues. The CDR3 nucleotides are TGTGCCAGCACAGTTTCGGCCGGGGAGCTGTTTTTT. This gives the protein CASTVSAGELFF.

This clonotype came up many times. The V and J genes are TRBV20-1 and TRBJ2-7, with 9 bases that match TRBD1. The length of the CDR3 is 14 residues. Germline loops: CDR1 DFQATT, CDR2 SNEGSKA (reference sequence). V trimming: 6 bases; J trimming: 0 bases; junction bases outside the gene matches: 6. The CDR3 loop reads CSASGTGSSYEQYF. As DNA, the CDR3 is TGCAGTGCGTCCGGGACAGGGAGCTCCTACGAGCAGTACTTC.

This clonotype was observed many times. DNA for the CDR3: TGCAGCGTTTCAAGCTCCTACGAGCAGTACTTC. Its translation: CSVSSSYEQYF. V gene TRBV29-1 combines with J gene TRBJ2-7, with unresolved D. Deletions cut 5 bases from V and 0 bases from J, with 5 bases between. The CDR3 sequence is 11 residues long. CDR1 and CDR2 (germline): SQVTM, ANQGSEA.

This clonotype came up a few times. The CDR3: CASSVDGGTGSSYEQYF. In DNA, the CDR3 is TGTGCCAGCAGCGTAGATGGAGGGACTGGAAGCTCCTACGAGCAGTACTTC. The rearrangement uses TRBV9 and TRBJ2-7; D possibly corresponds to TRBD2 (6 bases). The CDR3 totals 17 residues. V dropped 0 bases and J dropped 0 bases, with 16 bases sitting between them. Germline lookup yields CDR1 SGDLS and CDR2 YYNGEE.

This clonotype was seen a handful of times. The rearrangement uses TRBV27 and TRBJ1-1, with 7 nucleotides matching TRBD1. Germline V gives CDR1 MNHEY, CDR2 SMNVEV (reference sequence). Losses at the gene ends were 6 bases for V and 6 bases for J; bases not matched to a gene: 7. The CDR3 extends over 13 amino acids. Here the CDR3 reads CASSDRESAEAFF. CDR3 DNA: TGTGCCAGCAGCGACAGGGAGAGCGCTGAAGCTTTCTTT.

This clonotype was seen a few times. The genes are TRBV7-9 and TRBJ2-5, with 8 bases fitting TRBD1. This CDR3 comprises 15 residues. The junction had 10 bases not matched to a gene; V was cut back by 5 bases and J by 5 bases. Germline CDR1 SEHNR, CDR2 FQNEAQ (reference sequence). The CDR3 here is CASSPGTGSEETQYF. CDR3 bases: TGTGCCAGCAGCCCCGGGACAGGCTCGGAGGAGACCCAGTACTTC.

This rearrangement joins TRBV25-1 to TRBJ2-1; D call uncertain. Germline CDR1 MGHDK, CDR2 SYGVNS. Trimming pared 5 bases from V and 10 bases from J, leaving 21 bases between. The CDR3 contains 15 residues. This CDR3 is CASSPDLAGVGEQFF. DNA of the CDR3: TGTGCCAGCAGTCCTGACCTCGCTGGGGTTGGGGAGCAGTTCTTC.

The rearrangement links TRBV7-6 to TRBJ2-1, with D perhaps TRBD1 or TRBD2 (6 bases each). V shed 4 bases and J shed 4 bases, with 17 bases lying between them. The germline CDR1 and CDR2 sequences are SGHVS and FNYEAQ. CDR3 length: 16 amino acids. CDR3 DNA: TGTGCCAGCAGCTACGGCACGGGGGCTTCTTACAATGAGCAGTTCTTC. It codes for CASSYGTGASYNEQFF. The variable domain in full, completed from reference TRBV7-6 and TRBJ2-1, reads GAGVSQSPRYKVTKRGQDVALRCDPISGHVSLYWYRQALGQGPEFLTYFNYEAQQDKSGLPNDRFSAERPEGSISTLTIQRTEQRDSAMYRCASSYGTGASYNEQFFGPGTRLTVL.

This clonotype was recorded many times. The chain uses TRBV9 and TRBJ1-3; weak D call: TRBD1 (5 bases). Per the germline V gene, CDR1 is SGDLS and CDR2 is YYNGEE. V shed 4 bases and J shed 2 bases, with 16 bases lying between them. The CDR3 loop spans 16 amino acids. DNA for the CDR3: TGTGCCAGCAGCACAACCTTAGGGGCGACTGGAAACACCATATATTTT. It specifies CASSTTLGATGNTIYF.

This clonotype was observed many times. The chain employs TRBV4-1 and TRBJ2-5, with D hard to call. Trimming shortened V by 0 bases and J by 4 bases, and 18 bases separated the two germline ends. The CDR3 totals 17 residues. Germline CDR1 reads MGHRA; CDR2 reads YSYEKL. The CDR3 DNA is TGCGCCAGCAGCCAAGATAGCCTGGAAAGATTCGGAGAGACCCAGTACTTC. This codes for CASSQDSLERFGETQYF.

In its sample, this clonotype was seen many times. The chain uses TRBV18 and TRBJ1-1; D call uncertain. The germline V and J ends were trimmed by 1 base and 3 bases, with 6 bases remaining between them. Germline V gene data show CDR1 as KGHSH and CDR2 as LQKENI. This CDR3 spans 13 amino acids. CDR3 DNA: TGTGCCAGCTCACCACAGGGCCACACTGAAGCTTTCTTT. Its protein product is CASSPQGHTEAFF.

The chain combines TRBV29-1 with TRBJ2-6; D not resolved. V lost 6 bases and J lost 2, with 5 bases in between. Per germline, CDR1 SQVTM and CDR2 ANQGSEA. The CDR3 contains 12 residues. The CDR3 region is CSVETGANVLTF. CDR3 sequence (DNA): TGCAGCGTCGAAACTGGGGCCAACGTCCTGACTTTC.

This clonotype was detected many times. The CDR3 here is CSAASPLGGPYNEQFF. The CDR3 region has the DNA TGCAGTGCTGCTAGTCCCCTGGGAGGGCCCTACAATGAGCAGTTCTTC. This sequence joins TRBV20-1 and TRBJ2-1; TRBD2 aligns across 7 bases. The CDR3 has 16 residues. The V gene end was trimmed by 5 bases and the J gene end by 2 bases; junction bases not matched to a gene: 12. Germline loops: CDR1 DFQATT, CDR2 SNEGSKA (reference sequence).

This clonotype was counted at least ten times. The CDR3 region is CASSLDLAGGYNEQFF. For the CDR3, the DNA is TGTGCCAGCAGCTTAGACTTAGCGGGAGGTTACAATGAGCAGTTCTTC. This chain connects TRBV7-9 to TRBJ2-1; 10 bases fit TRBD2. Germline V gives CDR1 SEHNR, CDR2 FQNEAQ (reference sequence). V lost 1 base, J lost 4 bases, and 4 bases stayed unmatched. The CDR3 spans 16 residues.

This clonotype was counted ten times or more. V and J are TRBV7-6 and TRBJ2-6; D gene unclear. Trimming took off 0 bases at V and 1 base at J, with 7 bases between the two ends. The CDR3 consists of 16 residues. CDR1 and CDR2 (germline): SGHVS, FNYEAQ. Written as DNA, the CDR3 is TGTGCCAGCAGCTTAGCGTTCGGGTCTGGGGCCAACGTCCTGACTTTC. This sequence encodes CASSLAFGSGANVLTF.

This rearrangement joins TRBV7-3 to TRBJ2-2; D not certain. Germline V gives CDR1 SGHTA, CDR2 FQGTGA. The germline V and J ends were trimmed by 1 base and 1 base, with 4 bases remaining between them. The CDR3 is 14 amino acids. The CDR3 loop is CASSLSVNTGELFF. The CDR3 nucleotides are TGTGCCAGCAGCTTAAGTGTGAACACCGGGGAGCTGTTTTTT.

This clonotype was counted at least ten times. CDR3 sequence (DNA): TGCAGTGTCGGGGGGAACACTGAAGCTTTCTTT. Protein sequence: CSVGGNTEAFF. The gene calls are TRBV20-1 and TRBJ1-1, with D possibly TRBD1 on 5 matching bases. Germline V CDR1 and CDR2: DFQATT, SNEGSKA (reference sequence). Trimming cost V 7 bases and J 1 base, with 7 bases left between them. The CDR3 loop spans 11 amino acids.

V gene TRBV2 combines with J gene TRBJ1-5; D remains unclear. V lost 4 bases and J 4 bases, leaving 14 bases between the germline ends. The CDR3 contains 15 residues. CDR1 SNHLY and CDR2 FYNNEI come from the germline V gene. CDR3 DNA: TGTGCCAGCAGTGGGGGTCGGGCGGCGAATCAGCCCCAGCATTTT. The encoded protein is CASSGGRAANQPQHF.